The 6 T cell receptor beta chains presented below share a single source sample, sequenced in a study of PD-L1 blockade in urothelial cancer. Libraries were prepared by immunoSEQ multiplex PCR; TCRdb keeps only in-frame clonotypes and omits some of them. Of about 88,000 clones listed, approximately 90% are singletons. Material: PBMCs, obtained around atezolizumab (anti-PD-L1) treatment. All receptors come from a man aged 55-75 years with urothelial cancer.

The chain links TRBV30 to TRBJ2-7; 10 bases agree with TRBD2. V was pared by 3 bases and J by 2 bases, with 7 bases of the junction left unmatched. Germline V CDR1 and CDR2: GTSNPN, SVGIG (reference sequence). This CDR3 is 15 amino acids long. The CDR3 reads CAWRPRTSGTYEQYF. The DNA of the CDR3 is TGTGCCTGGAGGCCGCGGACTAGCGGAACCTACGAGCAGTACTTC.

This clone was seen only a few times. V is TRBV9 and J is TRBJ1-3, with unresolved D. Germline V gene data show CDR1 as SGDLS and CDR2 as YYNGEE. There are 15 residues in the CDR3. The V end lost 0 bases, the J end lost 2 bases, and 9 bases lay between the germline ends. The DNA of the CDR3 is TGTGCCAGCAGCGTAGGGAGGGAGACTGGAAACACCATATATTTT. Its protein product is CASSVGRETGNTIYF.

This clone was seen a single time. V and J are TRBV7-9 and TRBJ2-7; 11 bases are shared with TRBD2. Per germline, CDR1 SEHNR and CDR2 FQNEAQ (reference sequence). The CDR3 spans 14 residues. The V segment lost 3 bases and the J segment 4 bases; nucleotides outside the gene matches: 2. CDR3 bases: TGTGCCAGCAGCTTTACTAGCGGGGGATACGAGCAGTACTTC. This sequence encodes CASSFTSGGYEQYF. The whole variable domain, remainder taken from reference TRBV7-9 and TRBJ2-7, is DTGVSQNPRHKITKRGQNVTFRCDPISEHNRLYWYRQTLGQGPEFLTYFQNEAQLEKSRLLSDRFSAERPKGSFSTLEIQRTEQGDSAMYLCASSFTSGGYEQYFGPGTRLTVT.

This sequence joins TRBV7-6 and TRBJ2-7; D is unresolved. V lost 1 base to trimming and J lost 6 bases, with 13 bases between them. Germline values: CDR1 SGHVS, CDR2 FNYEAQ. This CDR3 is 14 amino acids long. Here the CDR3 reads CASSLGQSSGEQYF. The CDR3 DNA reads TGTGCCAGCAGCTTAGGGCAGTCCAGTGGCGAGCAGTACTTC.

A few counts support this clone. Here the CDR3 reads CAWSVWTGDSPYNEQFF. Written as DNA, the CDR3 is TGTGCCTGGAGTGTATGGACCGGGGACTCCCCCTACAATGAGCAGTTCTTC. The genes are TRBV30 and TRBJ2-1; D may be TRBD2 (6 bases). The ends were cut back, 0 bases at V and 2 bases at J, with 17 bases in the middle. There are 17 residues in the CDR3. CDR1 GTSNPN and CDR2 SVGIG come from the germline V gene (reference sequence).

This clone appeared a single time. This rearrangement joins TRBV4-3 to TRBJ2-3, with unresolved D. This CDR3 has 15 residues. V dropped 0 bases and J dropped 0 bases, with 7 bases sitting between them. CDR1 is LGHNA and CDR2 is YSLEER in the germline V gene. The CDR3 DNA is TGCGCCAGCAGCCAAGATCTAACTAGCACAGATACGCAGTATTTT. It specifies CASSQDLTSTDTQYF.